This T cell receptor (beta chain) was captured in a study of cytomegalovirus exposure and HLA in healthy donors. The V gene lost 4 bases and the J gene lost 0 bases, with 14 bases spanning the gap. This CDR3 is built from 16 residues. CDR1 and CDR2 (germline): SGHTA, FQGTGA. The repertoire was sequenced with immunoSEQ multiplex PCR; TCRdb's copy has only in-frame clones and lacks some. The profile shows hundreds of thousands of clones, 87% of them singletons. Source material: PBMCs. V is TRBV7-3 and J is TRBJ2-3; a weak D match, TRBD2 (7 bases). This sequence originates from a woman aged 18-29 years in good health and CMV-seropositive. CDR3 coding DNA: TGTGCCAGCAGCTCCGTCGCGGGGGCTAGCACAGATACGCAGTATTTT. Amino acids: CASSSVAGASTDTQYF.